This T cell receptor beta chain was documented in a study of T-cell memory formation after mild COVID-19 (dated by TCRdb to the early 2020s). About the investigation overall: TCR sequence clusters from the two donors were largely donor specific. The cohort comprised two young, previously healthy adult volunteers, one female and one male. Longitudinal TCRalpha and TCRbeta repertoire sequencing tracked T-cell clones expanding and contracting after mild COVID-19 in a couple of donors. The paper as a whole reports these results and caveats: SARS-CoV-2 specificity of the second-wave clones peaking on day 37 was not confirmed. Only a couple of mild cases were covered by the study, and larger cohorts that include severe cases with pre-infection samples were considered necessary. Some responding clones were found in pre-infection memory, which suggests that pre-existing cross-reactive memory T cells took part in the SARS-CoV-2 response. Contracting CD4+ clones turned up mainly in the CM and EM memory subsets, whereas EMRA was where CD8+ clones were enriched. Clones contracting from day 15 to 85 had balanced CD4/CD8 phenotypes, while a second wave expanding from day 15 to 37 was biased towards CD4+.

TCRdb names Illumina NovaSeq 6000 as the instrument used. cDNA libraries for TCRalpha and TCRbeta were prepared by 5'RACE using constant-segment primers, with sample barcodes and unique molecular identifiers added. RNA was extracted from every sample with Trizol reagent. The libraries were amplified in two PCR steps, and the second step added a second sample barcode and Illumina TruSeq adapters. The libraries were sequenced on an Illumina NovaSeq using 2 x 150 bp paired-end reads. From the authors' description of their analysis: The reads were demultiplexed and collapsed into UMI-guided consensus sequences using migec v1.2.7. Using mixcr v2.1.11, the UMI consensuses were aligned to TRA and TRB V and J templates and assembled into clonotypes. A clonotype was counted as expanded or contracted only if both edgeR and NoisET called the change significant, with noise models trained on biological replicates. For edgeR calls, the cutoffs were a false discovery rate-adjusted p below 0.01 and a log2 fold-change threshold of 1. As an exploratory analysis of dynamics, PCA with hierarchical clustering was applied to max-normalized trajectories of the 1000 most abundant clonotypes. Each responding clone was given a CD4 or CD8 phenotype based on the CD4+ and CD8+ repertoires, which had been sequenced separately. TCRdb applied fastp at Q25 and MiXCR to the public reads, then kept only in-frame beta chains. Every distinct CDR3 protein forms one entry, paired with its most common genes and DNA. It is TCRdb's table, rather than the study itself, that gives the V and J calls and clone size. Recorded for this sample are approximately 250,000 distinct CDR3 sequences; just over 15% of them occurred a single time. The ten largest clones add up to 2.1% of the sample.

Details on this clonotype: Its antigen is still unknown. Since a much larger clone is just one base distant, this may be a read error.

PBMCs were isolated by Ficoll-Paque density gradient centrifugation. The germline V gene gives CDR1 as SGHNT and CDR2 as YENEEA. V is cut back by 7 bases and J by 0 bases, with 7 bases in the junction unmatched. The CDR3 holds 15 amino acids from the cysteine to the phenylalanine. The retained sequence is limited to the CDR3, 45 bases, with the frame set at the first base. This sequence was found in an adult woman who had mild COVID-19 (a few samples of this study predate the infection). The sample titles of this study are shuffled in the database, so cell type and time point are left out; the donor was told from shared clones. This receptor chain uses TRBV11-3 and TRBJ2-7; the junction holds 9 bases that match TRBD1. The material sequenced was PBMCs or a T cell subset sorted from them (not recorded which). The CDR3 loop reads CASISGTGSSYEQYF. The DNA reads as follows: TGTGCCAGCATCTCAGGGACAGGGAGCTCCTACGAGCAGTACTTC.